These 31 T cell receptor beta chains were all obtained from the same sample, sequenced in a study of blood T cell repertoires in COVID-19. Sequencing used immunoSEQ multiplex PCR; TCRdb keeps in-frame clones, though not all of them. The sample contains 150,000 or so clones, around 80% of which appear only once. Sequenced: peripheral blood. The source of these receptors is a woman aged 55-69 years with acute or convalescent COVID-19.

This clone appeared once. V usage is TRBV5-1 and J usage is TRBJ2-5; 9 bases map to TRBD2. V shed 0 bases and J 4 bases; nucleotides not matched to a gene: 4. Germline assignment: CDR1 SGHRS and CDR2 YFSETQ. This CDR3 contains 15 residues. The CDR3 coding sequence is TGCGCCAGCAGCTTGGTAGCGGGGGAAGGAGAGACCCAGTACTTC. Its protein product is CASSLVAGEGETQYF. Complete variable domain (other parts from reference TRBV5-1 and TRBJ2-5): KAGVTQTPRYLIKTRGQQVTLSCSPISGHRSVSWYQQTPGQGLQFLFEYFSETQRNKGNFPGRFSGRQFSNSRSEMNVSTLELGDSALYLCASSLVAGEGETQYFGPGTRLLVL.

The gene calls are TRBV11-3 and TRBJ2-3; maybe TRBD2 (6 bases). Germline assignment: CDR1 SGHNT and CDR2 YENEEA. The CDR3 sequence is 15 residues long. With 0 bases removed from V and 5 bases from J, the gap between germline ends came to 12 bases. The CDR3 here is CASSLDRWGGDTQYF. Written as DNA, the CDR3 is TGTGCCAGCAGCTTAGATCGGTGGGGAGGAGATACGCAGTATTTT.

The rearrangement joins TRBV2 to TRBJ2-2; tentatively, D is TRBD2 (7 bases). This CDR3 comprises 13 residues. The germline CDR1 and CDR2 sequences are SNHLY and FYNNEI. Trimming cost V 6 bases and J 6 bases, with 11 bases left between them. In DNA, the CDR3 is TGTGCCAGCAGGGGGGGGCCCGCCGGGGAGCTGTTTTTT. Translated, it gives CASRGGPAGELFF.

This chain uses TRBV7-9 with TRBJ1-5, with no clear D. V lost 3 bases to trimming and J lost 0 bases, with 12 bases between them. Germline V gene data show CDR1 as SEHNR and CDR2 as FQNEAQ (reference sequence). The CDR3 contains 16 residues. The CDR3 DNA reads as TGTGCCAGCAGCTTGGGCCTCTCTGTTAGCAATCAGCCCCAGCATTTT. Protein product: CASSLGLSVSNQPQHF.

This clone was seen a few times. The V call is TRBV6-5, the J call TRBJ1-4; 7 bases line up with TRBD1. This CDR3 is built from 16 residues. Looked up from germline, CDR1 is MNHEY and CDR2 is SVGAGI. V shed 2 bases and J 0 bases; nucleotides not matched to a gene: 3. CDR3 sequence reads: CASSYGTAATNEKLFF. CDR3 nucleotide sequence: TGTGCCAGCAGTTACGGGACAGCCGCAACTAATGAAAAACTGTTTTTT.

CDR3 region: CASSSRTGANTGELFF. CDR3 DNA sequence: TGTGCCAGCAGCTCGAGGACAGGCGCGAACACCGGGGAGCTGTTTTTT. The gene calls are TRBV7-6 and TRBJ2-2; 7 bases match TRBD1. The junction had 5 bases not matched to a gene; V was cut back by 4 bases and J by 0 bases. There are 16 residues in the CDR3. Germline CDR1 reads SGHVS; CDR2 reads FNYEAQ.

The V gene is TRBV7-9, the J gene TRBJ1-1; 7 bases agree with TRBD1. The germline V gene has CDR1 SEHNR and CDR2 FQNEAQ (reference sequence). The V and J ends lost 5 bases and 1 base, in that order; junction bases with no gene match: 7. This CDR3 is built from 15 residues. The CDR3 loop is CASSANRGTNTEAFF. The DNA of the CDR3 is TGTGCCAGCAGCGCCAACAGGGGTACGAACACTGAAGCTTTCTTT.

Concerning this clone: At one end the junction does not follow the germline gene, possibly because of a read error. The chain employs TRBV24-1 and TRBJ1-2; no clear D gene. Per germline, CDR1 KGHDR and CDR2 SFDVKD. This CDR3 comprises 11 residues. The CDR3 bases are TGCCCCATGGGCAGAGTCTATGGCTACACCTTC. It encodes CPMGRVYGYTF.

This clone came up once. The J gene is TRBJ1-3, the V gene TRBV28; D call uncertain. Trimming stripped 2 bases from V and 3 bases from J, with 11 bases between. The CDR3 spans 15 residues. Per germline, CDR1 MDHEN and CDR2 SYDVKM. As DNA, the CDR3 is TGTGCCAGCAGTTTAATCTCACAGCTTGGAAACACCATATATTTT. Encoded protein: CASSLISQLGNTIYF.

The chain is built from TRBV5-1 and TRBJ1-2; D is uncertain. The CDR3 covers 15 residues. Between the trimmed V and J ends, which lost 1 base and 2 bases, there was a span of 12 bases. Germline CDR1 reads SGHRS; CDR2 reads YFSETQ. CDR3 residues: CASSLTATGNYGYTF. The CDR3 nucleotides are TGCGCCAGCAGCTTGACAGCTACGGGGAACTATGGCTACACCTTC. Drawing the rest from reference TRBV5-1 and TRBJ1-2, the complete variable domain is KAGVTQTPRYLIKTRGQQVTLSCSPISGHRSVSWYQQTPGQGLQFLFEYFSETQRNKGNFPGRFSGRQFSNSRSEMNVSTLELGDSALYLCASSLTATGNYGYTFGSGTRLTVV.

This clone occurred once. The chain links TRBV4-3 to TRBJ2-2, with TRBD1 as a possible D gene (6 bases). Germline CDR1 is LGHNA and CDR2 is YSLEER. Trimming left V 0 bases short and J 5 bases short, with 10 bases between. The length of the CDR3 is 15 residues. This chain's CDR3 is CASSQDRGRTGELFF. CDR3 bases: TGCGCCAGCAGCCAAGACAGGGGTCGGACCGGGGAGCTGTTTTTT.

This chain uses TRBV5-8 with TRBJ2-7; perhaps TRBD1 as D (6 bases). Trimming removed 2 bases at V and 4 bases at J, with 10 bases between. The germline CDR1 and CDR2 sequences are SGHTS and YDEGEE. The length of the CDR3 is 13 residues. This CDR3 is CASSFRTAYEQYF. The CDR3 nucleotides read TGTGCCAGCAGCTTCAGGACAGCATACGAGCAGTACTTC.

This chain joins TRBV2 and TRBJ2-3, with D hard to call. The CDR3 sequence is 16 residues long. Trimming took off 4 bases at V and 7 bases at J, with 21 bases between the two ends. Germline CDR1 is SNHLY and CDR2 is FYNNEI. The CDR3 loop is CASSGQASRRPNTQYF. The CDR3 DNA follows: TGTGCCAGCAGTGGGCAGGCCTCACGAAGACCAAATACGCAGTATTTT. Looking up the rest from reference TRBV2 and TRBJ2-3 gives the full variable domain: EPEVTQTPSHQVTQMGQEVILRCVPISNHLYFYWYRQILGQKVEFLVSFYNNEISEKSEIFDDQFSVERPDGSNFTLKIRSTKLEDSAMYFCASSGQASRRPNTQYFGPGTRLTVL.

The gene calls are TRBV5-4 and TRBJ2-7, with D maybe TRBD1 (5 bases). The V gene lost 0 bases and the J gene lost 2 bases, with 12 bases spanning the gap. Germline lookup yields CDR1 SGHNT and CDR2 YYREEE (reference sequence). There are 15 residues in the CDR3. In DNA, the CDR3 is TGTGCCAGCAGCTTGGGCACGACAGCTACCTACGAGCAGTACTTC. Its protein is CASSLGTTATYEQYF.

V gene TRBV6-2 or TRBV6-3 combines with J gene TRBJ2-1; possibly TRBD1 for D (6 bases). The germline V gene encodes CDR1 MNHEY and CDR2 SVGEGT. V was clipped by 2 bases and J by 5 bases, with 13 bases between them. The CDR3 consists of 15 residues. CDR3 in DNA: TGTGCCAGCAGTTACCTTCAGGGGCCTCACAATGAGCAGTTCTTC. Translated, it gives CASSYLQGPHNEQFF.

The chain has TRBV12-3 or TRBV12-4 and TRBJ2-7; weak D call: TRBD1 (6 bases). The CDR3 runs to 12 residues. V gave up 3 bases and J gave up 6 bases, with 9 bases separating them. DNA for the CDR3: TGTGCCAGCAGTTTCAGGGGTGGCGAGCAGTACTTC. It translates to CASSFRGGEQYF.

This clone was seen just once. The chain has TRBV6-2 or TRBV6-3 and TRBJ1-6, with 10 bases fitting TRBD1. The length of the CDR3 is 15 residues. CDR1 and CDR2 from the germline V gene are MNHEY and SVGEGT. The V and J ends lost 4 bases and 10 bases, in that order; junction bases with no gene match: 7. CDR3 amino acids: CASSFSGTGASPLHF. The CDR3 nucleotides read TGTGCCAGCAGTTTCTCCGGGACAGGGGCATCACCCCTCCACTTT.

This chain uses TRBV9 with TRBJ1-1, with 7 bases aligning to TRBD1. The CDR3 is made up of 15 amino acids. Germline values: CDR1 SGDLS, CDR2 YYNGEE. V was pared by 4 bases and J by 0 bases, with 6 bases of the junction left unmatched. DNA for the CDR3: TGTGCCAGCAGCTCCCTCAGGGGGATGAACACTGAAGCTTTCTTT. This translates into CASSSLRGMNTEAFF.

This clone appeared a single time. The V gene is TRBV3-1 (or the pseudogene TRBV3-2), the J gene TRBJ1-2; D call uncertain. CDR1 LGHDT and CDR2 YNNKEL come from the germline V gene (reference sequence). Trimming removed 2 bases from V and 1 base from J, with 5 bases in between. This CDR3 has 13 residues. The CDR3 DNA is TGTGCCAGCAGCCAACGGGGTAACTATGGCTACACCTTC. It encodes CASSQRGNYGYTF.

V gene TRBV6-4 combines with J gene TRBJ2-2, with 8 bases identical to TRBD2. The CDR3 runs 14 residues. V trimming: 2 bases; J trimming: 7 bases; junction bases outside the gene matches: 3. CDR1 and CDR2 from the germline V gene are MRHNA and SNTAGT. The CDR3 region is CASSDPTSGGELFF. CDR3 nucleotide sequence: TGTGCCAGCAGTGACCCAACTAGCGGCGGGGAGCTGTTTTTT.

V and J are TRBV11-2 and TRBJ1-1; 7 bases align to TRBD1. V lost 1 base and J lost 0; bases outside the gene matches: 5. The CDR3 covers 16 residues. Looked up from germline, CDR1 is SGHAT and CDR2 is FQNNGV. CDR3 in DNA: TGTGCCAGCAGCTTAGGTAGGGACAGCTTGAACACTGAAGCTTTCTTT. Its protein is CASSLGRDSLNTEAFF.

The chain is built from TRBV5-1 and TRBJ2-7; 8 bases are shared with TRBD2. This CDR3 has 13 residues. Per the germline V gene, CDR1 is SGHRS and CDR2 is YFSETQ. Unmatched junction bases numbered 7, after V lost 4 bases and J lost 7 bases. CDR3 sequence: CASSITGLGEQYF. CDR3 sequence (DNA): TGCGCCAGCAGCATAACGGGACTAGGTGAGCAGTACTTC.

This clone was found a few times. The V and J genes are TRBV27 and TRBJ2-7, with TRBD1 identical over 7 bases. The V and J ends lost 3 bases and 5 bases, in that order; junction bases with no gene match: 4. There are 13 residues in the CDR3. Germline loops: CDR1 MNHEY, CDR2 SMNVEV (reference sequence). CDR3 DNA: TGTGCCAGCAGTTTCAGACAGGGTAACGAGCAGTACTTC. Translation: CASSFRQGNEQYF.

V gene TRBV5-8 combines with J gene TRBJ1-4; possibly TRBD1 for D (6 bases). The CDR3 loop spans 15 amino acids. Between the trimmed V and J ends, which lost 0 bases and 6 bases, there was a span of 12 bases. In germline, CDR1 is SGHTS, CDR2 YDEGEE. The CDR3 loop reads CASSLGSRGDEKLFF. The CDR3 DNA sequence: TGTGCCAGCAGCTTGGGATCCAGGGGAGATGAAAAACTGTTTTTT.

The CDR3 sequence is CSASAGTSGTDTQYF. CDR3 DNA sequence: TGCAGTGCTAGTGCCGGGACTAGCGGCACAGATACGCAGTATTTT. V is TRBV20-1 and J is TRBJ2-3; 10 bases match TRBD2. V was clipped by 3 bases and J by 1 base; unmatched bases: 4. The CDR3 runs to 15 residues. Germline CDR1 and CDR2: DFQATT and SNEGSKA (reference sequence).

The chain uses TRBV7-9 and TRBJ2-5; a possible D gene is TRBD2 (6 bases). The V gene lost 0 bases and the J gene lost 3 bases, with 11 bases spanning the gap. Germline V gene data show CDR1 as SEHNR and CDR2 as FQNEAQ (reference sequence). The CDR3 loop spans 15 amino acids. This CDR3 reads CASSLAVAEEETQYF. The DNA of the CDR3 is TGTGCCAGCAGCTTAGCTGTAGCGGAGGAAGAGACCCAGTACTTC.

The V and J genes are TRBV9 and TRBJ1-2; 8 bases map to TRBD1. The CDR3 has 14 amino acids. Germline CDR1 and CDR2: SGDLS and YYNGEE. The V segment lost 3 bases and the J segment 2 bases; nucleotides outside the gene matches: 3. In nucleotides, the CDR3 is TGTGCCAGCAGCGCCGACAGGGGCAACTATGGCTACACCTTC. This sequence encodes CASSADRGNYGYTF.

The rearrangement uses TRBV4-3 and TRBJ1-4; possible D gene TRBD1, 5 bases. There are 18 residues in the CDR3. Germline values: CDR1 LGHNA, CDR2 YSLEER. Trimming pared 0 bases from V and 0 bases from J, leaving 14 bases between. CDR3 sequence (DNA): TGCGCCAGCAGCCAAGATTCCCCATGGGGGGCAACTAATGAAAAACTGTTTTTT. Translating gives CASSQDSPWGATNEKLFF.

This clone is termed medium-sized. This sequence joins TRBV27 and TRBJ2-7; D is undetermined. Trimming left V 6 bases short and J 4 bases short, with 16 bases between. The CDR3 covers 14 residues. The germline V gene encodes CDR1 MNHEY and CDR2 SMNVEV (reference sequence). This CDR3 is CASSPVPGSYEQYF. The CDR3 coding sequence is TGTGCCAGCAGCCCTGTCCCGGGTAGTTACGAGCAGTACTTC.

In DNA form, the CDR3 reads TGTGCCAGCAGTTCGTATTCACCCCTCCACTTT. Amino acid sequence: CASSSYSPLHF. The chain combines TRBV6-2 or TRBV6-3 with TRBJ1-6, with no clear D. The CDR3 contains 11 residues. Germline V gene data show CDR1 as MNHEY and CDR2 as SVGEGT. Trimming took 4 bases from V and 8 from J, leaving 3 bases between them.

This chain uses TRBV9 with TRBJ1-6, with D possibly matching TRBD1 (5 bases). Germline V gene data show CDR1 as SGDLS and CDR2 as YYNGEE. The CDR3 contains 15 residues. Trimming removed 4 bases from V and 7 bases from J, with 15 bases in between. This chain's CDR3 is CASSPRQGLNSPLHF. For the CDR3, the DNA is TGTGCCAGCAGCCCACGGCAGGGCCTAAATTCACCCCTCCACTTT.